The clone carrying this TCR beta chain was counted a few times. Its antigen remains unidentified. This specimen belongs to a study of T cells in Graves' hyperthyroidism and ophthalmopathy. The V end was cut by 7 bases, the J end by 4 bases, with 14 bases between. Per germline, CDR1 MDHEN and CDR2 SYDVKM. The CDR3 covers 14 residues. Newly diagnosed patients aged 18 to 65 had hyperthyroidism of under 2 months' duration. Whole-study results and caveats: Blood samples included most of the expanded thyroid clonotypes exceeding 0.001.

Researchers amplified the TCR beta CDR3 regions from RNA transcripts. The primer set for the first-round RT-PCR of the TCR CDR3 was HTBI. TCRdb independently ran MiXCR on the multiplex PCR reads; one entry per CDR3 protein. The sample lists 340,000 or so distinct CDR3 sequences; under 25% were seen once. This receptor was identified in a woman aged 50 to 65 with Graves' hyperthyroidism. V is TRBV28 and J is TRBJ1-3, with a possible D match to TRBD1 (6 bases). Sequenced input: blood. The chain's CDR3 is CASNTGTGGNTIYF. The CDR3, as DNA: TGTGCCAGCAATACAGGGACGGGCGGAAACACCATATATTTT.